The 30 T cell receptor beta chains given below trace back to one sample, sequenced in a study of blood T cell repertoires in COVID-19. Produced via immunoSEQ multiplex PCR; TCRdb's table is partial and in-frame only. This table holds roughly 70,000 clones, over 75% found once. Material: peripheral blood. The receptors here all came from a man aged 65 to 79 with active or convalescent COVID-19.

V gene TRBV28 combines with J gene TRBJ1-3; 7 bases are a match to TRBD1. With 5 bases clipped from V and 0 bases from J, the junction kept 4 bases outside the gene matches. The V gene's germline CDR1 is MDHEN and CDR2 SYDVKM. The CDR3 totals 15 residues. DNA for the CDR3: TGTGCCAGCAGTCCAGACAGGGCCTCTGGAAACACCATATATTTT. It translates to CASSPDRASGNTIYF.

The chain carries TRBV15 and TRBJ1-1; D not certain. Germline V gene sequence: CDR1 LNHNV, CDR2 YYDKDF (reference sequence). This CDR3 has 13 amino acids. With 1 base removed from V and 6 bases from J, the gap between germline ends came to 9 bases. Here the CDR3 reads CATSRVFGSEAFF. The CDR3 nucleotides read TGTGCCACCAGCAGAGTGTTTGGCTCTGAAGCTTTCTTT.

This chain links TRBV5-1 with TRBJ2-7; 7 nucleotides align to TRBD2. V shed 0 bases, J shed 0 bases, and the junction held 12 bases outside the gene matches. The CDR3 covers 18 residues. Germline loops: CDR1 SGHRS, CDR2 YFSETQ. Here the CDR3 DNA reads TGCGCCAGCAGCTTGGCCCCTTCGGGAGGCCGTGACTCCTACGAGCAGTACTTC. Translated: CASSLAPSGGRDSYEQYF. The full variable domain, with the rest looked up from reference TRBV5-1 and TRBJ2-7, is KAGVTQTPRYLIKTRGQQVTLSCSPISGHRSVSWYQQTPGQGLQFLFEYFSETQRNKGNFPGRFSGRQFSNSRSEMNVSTLELGDSALYLCASSLAPSGGRDSYEQYFGPGTRLTVT.

Only a few counts were recorded for this clone. The V call is TRBV7-9, the J call TRBJ2-1, with TRBD2 matching 7 bases. Per the germline V gene, CDR1 is SEHNR and CDR2 is FQNEAQ (reference sequence). The CDR3 is made up of 14 amino acids. The V and J ends lost 0 bases and 7 bases, in that order; junction bases with no gene match: 3. Here the CDR3 reads CASSLARTRNEQFF. The CDR3 DNA follows: TGTGCCAGCAGCTTAGCAAGGACTAGAAATGAGCAGTTCTTC. Combining the CDR3 with reference TRBV7-9 and TRBJ2-1 gives the whole variable domain DTGVSQNPRHKITKRGQNVTFRCDPISEHNRLYWYRQTLGQGPEFLTYFQNEAQLEKSRLLSDRFSAERPKGSFSTLEIQRTEQGDSAMYLCASSLARTRNEQFFGPGTRLTVL.

This clone appeared a single time. The chain combines TRBV5-4 with TRBJ1-1, with 8 positions matching TRBD1. Germline lookup yields CDR1 SGHNT and CDR2 YYREEE (reference sequence). The CDR3 is 14 residues long. The ends lost 1 base at V and 5 bases at J; junction bases unmatched: 4. In DNA form, the CDR3 reads TGTGCCAGCAGCTTGTCCAGGGGGCGAACTGAAGCTTTCTTT. Its translation is CASSLSRGRTEAFF.

This chain uses TRBV3-1 (or the pseudogene TRBV3-2) with TRBJ1-2, with D possibly TRBD1 on 6 matching bases. The length of the CDR3 is 16 residues. The V gene lost 4 bases and the J gene lost 7 bases, with 22 bases spanning the gap. Germline CDR1 LGHDT, CDR2 YNNKEL (reference sequence). The CDR3 nucleotides are TGTGCCAGCAGCCCCCTCTTAGTCATGGCAGGGGTTGGCTACACCTTC. Its translation: CASSPLLVMAGVGYTF.

The rearrangement joins TRBV5-1 to TRBJ1-2; 7 nucleotides agree with TRBD1. CDR3 length equals 15 residues. In germline, CDR1 is SGHRS, CDR2 YFSETQ. V trimming: 0 bases; J trimming: 7 bases; junction bases outside the gene matches: 9. The CDR3 DNA sequence: TGCGCCAGCAGCTTGGTTGCAGGGGGGCAAGCTGGCTACACCTTC. It is translated as CASSLVAGGQAGYTF.

This sequence joins TRBV7-9 and TRBJ1-3, with TRBD1 as a possible D gene (5 bases). V was cut by 4 bases and J by 4 bases, with 8 bases left in between. Germline CDR1 SEHNR, CDR2 FQNEAQ (reference sequence). This CDR3 region has 13 residues. CDR3 sequence (DNA): TGTGCCAGCAGCTGGGGGGACGGAAACACCATATATTTT. Its translation is CASSWGDGNTIYF. The full variable domain, completed using reference TRBV7-9 and TRBJ1-3, is DTGVSQNPRHKITKRGQNVTFRCDPISEHNRLYWYRQTLGQGPEFLTYFQNEAQLEKSRLLSDRFSAERPKGSFSTLEIQRTEQGDSAMYLCASSWGDGNTIYFGEGSWLTVV.

The chain couples TRBV24-1 to TRBJ1-2, with D unresolved. V was cut by 2 bases and J by 0 bases, with 6 bases left in between. Per germline, CDR1 KGHDR and CDR2 SFDVKD. The CDR3 is 14 residues long. For the CDR3, the DNA is TGTGCCACCAGTGATTCCCCGGCTAACTATGGCTACACCTTC. It yields the protein CATSDSPANYGYTF.

This chain uses TRBV3-1 (or the pseudogene TRBV3-2) with TRBJ1-4, with D unresolved. The germline gives CDR1 LGHDT, CDR2 YNNKEL (reference sequence). The CDR3 is 14 residues long. The V gene lost 3 bases and the J gene lost 0 bases, with 5 bases spanning the gap. CDR3 DNA sequence: TGTGCCAGCAGCCAGGGCGCAACTAATGAAAAACTGTTTTTT. It encodes CASSQGATNEKLFF.

V gene TRBV9 combines with J gene TRBJ2-6, with D possibly being TRBD2 (7 bases). CDR1 is SGDLS, CDR2 YYNGEE, per germline. The V gene lost 2 bases and the J gene lost 2 bases, with 14 bases spanning the gap. CDR3 size: 17 residues. The CDR3 here is CASSVRGAATGANVLTF. CDR3 DNA sequence: TGTGCCAGCAGCGTTCGGGGGGCTGCGACTGGGGCCAACGTCCTGACTTTC.

This chain joins TRBV14 and TRBJ2-1, with 7 bases fitting TRBD1. This CDR3 has 16 amino acids. Unmatched junction bases numbered 9, after V lost 0 bases and J lost 7 bases. The germline V gene has CDR1 SGHDN and CDR2 FVKESK. The CDR3 spells CASSQEMTGFGNEQFF. The CDR3, as DNA: TGTGCCAGCAGCCAAGAAATGACAGGGTTTGGGAATGAGCAGTTCTTC.

Notes on this clone: This CDR3 is also generated by other DNA sequences in the sample. The CDR3 region is CASSQSPGNQPQHF. In DNA, the CDR3 is TGTGCCAGCAGCCAATCTCCGGGGAATCAGCCCCAGCATTTT. V gene TRBV16 combines with J gene TRBJ1-5; D unclear. The ends were cut back, 0 bases at V and 4 bases at J, with 7 bases in the middle. The CDR3 has 14 residues. Germline-derived CDR1 and CDR2 are KGHSY and FQNENV.

This chain uses TRBV6-6 with TRBJ1-2; 7 positions agree with TRBD1. The CDR3 loop spans 12 amino acids. Germline V gives CDR1 MNHNY, CDR2 SVGAGI (reference sequence). The V gene end was trimmed by 0 bases and the J gene end by 10 bases; junction bases not matched to a gene: 2. The CDR3 loop reads CASSYSGGDYTF. In DNA, the CDR3 is TGTGCCAGCAGTTACTCAGGGGGCGACTACACCTTC.

V gene TRBV6-1 combines with J gene TRBJ2-5; 14 positions agree with TRBD2. CDR3 length equals 18 residues. J gave up 5 bases and V 4 bases, and 12 bases lay outside the gene matches. Germline V gene lookup returns CDR1 MNHNS and CDR2 SASEGT. CDR3 in amino acids: CASSAPAKGLAGVETQYF. The DNA for the CDR3 is TGTGCCAGCAGTGCTCCCGCGAAGGGACTAGCGGGGGTGGAGACCCAGTACTTC.

The chain carries TRBV10-3 and TRBJ1-4; tentatively, D is TRBD1 (6 bases). From germline, CDR1 is ENHRY and CDR2 SYGVKD. The CDR3 covers 13 residues. V shed 9 bases and J shed 4 bases, with 12 bases lying between them. CDR3 region: CAIRDRSNEKLFF. As DNA, the CDR3 is TGTGCCATTCGCGACAGGAGTAATGAAAAACTGTTTTTT.

The chain employs TRBV5-1 and TRBJ2-3; TRBD1 agrees at 10 bases. The CDR3 sequence is 16 residues long. The germline V gene encodes CDR1 SGHRS and CDR2 YFSETQ. Trimming at V came to 4 bases and at J to 3 bases, leaving 8 bases not matched to a gene. Written as DNA, the CDR3 is TGCGCCAGCAGCCCGGATCTGGGACAGGGGACAGATACGCAGTATTTT. Translation: CASSPDLGQGTDTQYF.

This clone has only one observation. This specimen includes other DNA sequences encoding the same CDR3. The chain employs TRBV19 and TRBJ1-6; a weak D match, TRBD1 (5 bases). Trimming cost V 1 base and J 8 bases, with 6 bases left between them. The CDR3 length is 13 residues. From germline, CDR1 is LNHDA and CDR2 SQIVND (reference sequence). The CDR3 loop reads CASSIGGDSPLHF. For the CDR3, the DNA is TGTGCCAGTAGTATAGGGGGGGATTCACCCCTCCACTTT.

This clone appeared a single time. V is TRBV7-2 and J is TRBJ2-3; a possible D gene is TRBD2 (5 bases). V lost 3 bases and J lost 4, with 14 bases in between. The CDR3 length is 15 residues. Per germline, CDR1 SGHTA and CDR2 FQGNSA. The DNA of the CDR3 is TGTGCCAGCAGCTTCCCTGTTGGTAGCGCAGATACGCAGTATTTT. It translates to CASSFPVGSADTQYF.

The CDR3 sequence is CAISVTSGGVVVNEQFF. DNA of the CDR3: TGTGCCATCAGTGTAACTAGCGGGGGGGTAGTGGTCAATGAGCAGTTCTTC. The rearrangement links TRBV10-3 to TRBJ2-1; 13 bases match TRBD2. This CDR3 has 17 residues. V shed 4 bases, J shed 6 bases, and the junction held 9 bases outside the gene matches. The germline gives CDR1 ENHRY, CDR2 SYGVKD.

The rearrangement joins TRBV10-3 to TRBJ2-7; 7 bases are a match to TRBD2. V trimming: 8 bases; J trimming: 3 bases; junction bases outside the gene matches: 13. The germline gives CDR1 ENHRY, CDR2 SYGVKD. This CDR3 is built from 15 residues. CDR3 DNA sequence: TGTGCCATCTCCCAACGGCCAGCGGGGAACTACGAGCAGTACTTC. Translation: CAISQRPAGNYEQYF.

This clone occurred once. This chain joins TRBV5-1 and TRBJ2-3; 8 positions agree with TRBD2. V lost 2 bases and J lost 4; bases outside the gene matches: 9. This CDR3 is built from 16 residues. Germline CDR1 SGHRS, CDR2 YFSETQ. CDR3 sequence reads: CASSLFGTSGADTQYF. The CDR3 DNA sequence: TGCGCCAGCAGCTTATTTGGGACTAGTGGTGCAGATACGCAGTATTTT.

V and J are TRBV7-7 and TRBJ2-1, with D perhaps TRBD2 (6 bases). V lost 0 bases to trimming and J lost 0 bases, with 9 bases between them. Looked up from germline, CDR1 is SSHAT and CDR2 is FNYEAQ (reference sequence). The CDR3 consists of 16 residues. The CDR3 reads CASSLAAGGSYNEQFF. CDR3 nucleotide sequence: TGTGCCAGCAGCTTAGCGGCCGGGGGCTCCTACAATGAGCAGTTCTTC.

The CDR3 loop is CATSRDLGTASHNEQFF. The CDR3 region has the DNA TGTGCCACCAGCAGAGATCTCGGGACAGCTTCCCACAATGAGCAGTTCTTC. The rearrangement links TRBV15 to TRBJ2-1; 7 bases agree with TRBD1. Germline assignment: CDR1 LNHNV and CDR2 YYDKDF (reference sequence). Trimming cost V 0 bases and J 5 bases; bases outside gene matches: 10. The length of the CDR3 is 17 residues.

This rearrangement joins TRBV27 to TRBJ2-1; the match to TRBD2 covers 13 bases. J gave up 9 bases and V 6 bases, and 2 bases lay outside the gene matches. This CDR3 is built from 13 residues. CDR1 is MNHEY and CDR2 is SMNVEV in the germline V gene (reference sequence). CDR3 sequence: CASRLAGGGEQFF. The CDR3, as DNA: TGTGCCAGCAGACTAGCGGGGGGGGGTGAGCAGTTCTTC.

V usage is TRBV5-1 and J usage is TRBJ1-1, with 9 bases aligning to TRBD1. The J segment lost 3 bases and the V segment lost 4 bases, leaving 4 bases of the junction unmatched. Germline assignment: CDR1 SGHRS and CDR2 YFSETQ. The length of the CDR3 is 14 residues. The CDR3 DNA reads TGCGCCAGCAGCCGGGACAGGGCTGACACTGAAGCTTTCTTT. Translated, it gives CASSRDRADTEAFF.

The sample holds one count of this clone. V and J are TRBV3-1 (or the pseudogene TRBV3-2) and TRBJ1-3, with D possibly TRBD1 on 6 matching bases. This CDR3 spans 15 amino acids. V was cut by 3 bases and J by 2 bases, with 11 bases left in between. Germline CDR1 reads LGHDT; CDR2 reads YNNKEL (reference sequence). The CDR3 region is CASSHDTGTGNTIYF. The CDR3 coding sequence is TGTGCCAGCAGCCATGACACAGGGACTGGAAACACCATATATTTT.

The V call is TRBV6-1, the J call TRBJ2-3; D possibly corresponds to TRBD2 (6 bases). V was pared by 0 bases and J by 7 bases, with 17 bases between. In germline, CDR1 is MNHNS, CDR2 SASEGT. CDR3 size: 16 residues. The CDR3 DNA reads TGTGCCAGCAGTGAAGCGTGGGGACTCCCGGGAAATACGCAGTATTTT. This gives the protein CASSEAWGLPGNTQYF.

This clone was seen many times. The J gene is TRBJ2-2, the V gene TRBV5-1; weak D call: TRBD1 (6 bases). CDR1 is SGHRS and CDR2 is YFSETQ in the germline V gene. CDR3 size: 17 residues. The ends were cut back, 4 bases at V and 5 bases at J, with 21 bases in the middle. CDR3 protein: CASSPAGTNVLTGELFF. The CDR3, as DNA: TGCGCCAGCAGCCCTGCCGGGACAAATGTCTTGACCGGGGAGCTGTTTTTT.

There are a few counts of this clone. This chain links TRBV10-3 with TRBJ2-1; 7 bases map to TRBD1. Losses at the gene ends were 10 bases for V and 9 bases for J; bases not matched to a gene: 9. The CDR3 consists of 12 residues. Germline V lookup: CDR1 ENHRY, CDR2 SYGVKD. The CDR3 reads CATGGSGLEQFF. For the CDR3, the DNA is TGTGCCACAGGGGGAAGCGGTCTTGAGCAGTTCTTC.